These 5 T cell receptor beta chains were sequenced from one sample in a study of shared clonotypes between healthy human individuals. Data came from immunoSEQ multiplex PCR; TCRdb stores just in-frame clones and leaves some out. The sample lists about 2.4 million clones, just over 90% occurring once. Input material: naive CD4+ T cells sorted from blood. Regarding subset: CD45RA+ positively selected. The receptors shown here come from a young man in good health.

The chain links TRBV6-5 to TRBJ1-1; weak D call: TRBD1 (5 bases). Between the trimmed V and J ends, which lost 6 bases and 5 bases, there was a span of 19 bases. CDR3 length equals 15 residues. CDR1 is MNHEY and CDR2 is SVGAGI in the germline V gene. This chain's CDR3 is CASSRGSPRVTEAFF. The CDR3 region has the DNA TGTGCCAGCAGCCGGGGGTCCCCGAGGGTTACTGAAGCTTTCTTT.

V gene TRBV6-5 combines with J gene TRBJ2-1, with TRBD2 matching over 7 bases. This CDR3 spans 15 amino acids. Germline trimming cut 8 bases from V and 4 bases from J; bases unmatched to any gene: 11. CDR1 and CDR2 (germline): MNHEY, SVGAGI. CDR3 sequence: CASGVGLAEYNEQFF. The DNA of the CDR3 is TGTGCCAGCGGGGTCGGGCTAGCGGAGTACAATGAGCAGTTCTTC.

As to this clone: Additional DNA sequences in this sample encode the identical CDR3. The V and J genes are TRBV9 and TRBJ2-7; TRBD1 matches at 8 bases. The CDR3 is 15 residues long. In germline, CDR1 is SGDLS, CDR2 YYNGEE. Losses at the gene ends were 0 bases for V and 0 bases for J; bases not matched to a gene: 2. CDR3 DNA sequence: TGTGCCAGCAGCGTAGGGGACAGGAGCTCCTACGAGCAGTACTTC. Its translation: CASSVGDRSSYEQYF.

This chain links TRBV30 with TRBJ2-1, with TRBD2 matching over 9 bases. The V and J ends lost 1 base and 4 bases, in that order; junction bases with no gene match: 5. The V gene's germline CDR1 is GTSNPN and CDR2 SVGIG (reference sequence). CDR3 size: 15 residues. Here the CDR3 reads CAWSGQTSGYNEQFF. DNA for the CDR3: TGTGCCTGGAGTGGCCAGACTAGCGGTTACAATGAGCAGTTCTTC.

A note on this clone: The sample holds other DNA sequences that translate to the same CDR3. The V call is TRBV28, the J call TRBJ2-7; D unclear. CDR3 length: 14 residues. Per germline, CDR1 MDHEN and CDR2 SYDVKM. The germline V and J ends were trimmed by 4 bases and 1 base, with 11 bases remaining between them. The CDR3 DNA is TGTGCCAGCAGTTCCCCCGGGCCATCCTACGAGCAGTACTTC. Amino acid sequence: CASSSPGPSYEQYF.